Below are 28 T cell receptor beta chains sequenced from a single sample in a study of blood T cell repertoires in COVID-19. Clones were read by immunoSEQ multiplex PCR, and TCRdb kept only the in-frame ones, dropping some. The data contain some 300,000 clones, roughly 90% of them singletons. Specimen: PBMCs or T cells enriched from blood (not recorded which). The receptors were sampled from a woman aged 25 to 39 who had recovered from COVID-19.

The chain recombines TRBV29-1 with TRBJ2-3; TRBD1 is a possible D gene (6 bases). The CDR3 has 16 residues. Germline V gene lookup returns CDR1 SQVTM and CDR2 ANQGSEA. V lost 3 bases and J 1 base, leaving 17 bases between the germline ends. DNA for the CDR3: TGCAGCGTTGATTTCAGGGGACGACTTGGCACAGATACGCAGTATTTT. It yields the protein CSVDFRGRLGTDTQYF.

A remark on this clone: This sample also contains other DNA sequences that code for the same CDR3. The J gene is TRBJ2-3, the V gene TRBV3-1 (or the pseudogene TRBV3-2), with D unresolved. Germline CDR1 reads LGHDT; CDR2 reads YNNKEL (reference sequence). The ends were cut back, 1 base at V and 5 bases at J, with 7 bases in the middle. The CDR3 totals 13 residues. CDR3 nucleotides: TGTGCCAGCAGCCAAGCCGGTTTAGATACGCAGTATTTT. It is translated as CASSQAGLDTQYF.

The CDR3 loop reads CASSQLTVVNYGYTF. CDR3 sequence (DNA): TGCGCCAGCAGCCAACTTACGGTAGTTAACTATGGCTACACCTTC. The rearrangement uses TRBV4-1 and TRBJ1-2; D is undetermined. Germline-derived CDR1 and CDR2 are MGHRA and YSYEKL. This CDR3 comprises 15 residues. Deletions cut 2 bases from V and 1 base from J, with 11 bases between.

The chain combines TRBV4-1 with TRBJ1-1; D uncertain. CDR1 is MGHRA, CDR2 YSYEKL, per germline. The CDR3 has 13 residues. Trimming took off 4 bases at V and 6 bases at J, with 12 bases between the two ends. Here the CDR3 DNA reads TGCGCCAGCAGCCTACGGACTCTCGCTGAAGCTTTCTTT. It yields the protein CASSLRTLAEAFF.

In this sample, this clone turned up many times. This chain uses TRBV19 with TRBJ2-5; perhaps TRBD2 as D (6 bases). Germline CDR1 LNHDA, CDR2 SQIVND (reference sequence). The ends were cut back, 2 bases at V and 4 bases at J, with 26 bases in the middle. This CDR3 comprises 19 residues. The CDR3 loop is CASSITSPHLSWGLETQYF. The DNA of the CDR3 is TGTGCCAGTAGTATAACATCTCCACATCTCAGTTGGGGACTAGAGACCCAGTACTTC.

CDR3 DNA: TGTGCCAGCAGCCCCACCCGGGGCTACGAGCAGTACTTC. It encodes CASSPTRGYEQYF. The chain has TRBV27 and TRBJ2-7, with TRBD2 as a possible D gene (5 bases). This CDR3 is built from 13 residues. Trimming removed 6 bases at V and 3 bases at J, with 12 bases between. Germline V gene data show CDR1 as MNHEY and CDR2 as SMNVEV (reference sequence).

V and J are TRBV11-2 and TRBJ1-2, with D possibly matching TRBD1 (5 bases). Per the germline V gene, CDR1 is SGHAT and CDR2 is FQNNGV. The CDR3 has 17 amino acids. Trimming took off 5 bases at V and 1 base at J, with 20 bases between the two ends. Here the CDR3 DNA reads TGTGCCAGCAGCGCACACGGGTTTAGGGGTCGTAACTATGGCTACACCTTC. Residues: CASSAHGFRGRNYGYTF. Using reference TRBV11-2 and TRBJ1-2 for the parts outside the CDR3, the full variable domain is EAGVAQSPRYKIIEKRQSVAFWCNPISGHATLYWYQQILGQGPKLLIQFQNNGVVDDSQLPKDRFSAERLKGVDSTLKIQPAKLEDSAVYLCASSAHGFRGRNYGYTFGSGTRLTVV.

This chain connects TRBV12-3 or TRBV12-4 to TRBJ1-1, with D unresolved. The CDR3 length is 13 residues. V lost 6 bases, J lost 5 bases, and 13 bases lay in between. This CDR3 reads CASSQLTRTEAFF. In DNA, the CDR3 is TGTGCCAGCAGCCAACTAACACGAACTGAAGCTTTCTTT.

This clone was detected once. CDR3 DNA sequence: TGTGCCAGTAGTATAGGTACTAGCGGGAGGGTTAATGAGCAGTTCTTC. Translating gives CASSIGTSGRVNEQFF. The gene calls are TRBV19 and TRBJ2-1; 13 bases match TRBD2. This CDR3 spans 16 amino acids. The V and J ends lost 1 base and 7 bases, in that order; junction bases with no gene match: 4. Germline V gene lookup returns CDR1 LNHDA and CDR2 SQIVND (reference sequence).

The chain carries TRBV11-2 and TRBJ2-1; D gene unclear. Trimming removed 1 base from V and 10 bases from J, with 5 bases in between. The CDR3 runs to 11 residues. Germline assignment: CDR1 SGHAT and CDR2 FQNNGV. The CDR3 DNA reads TGTGCCAGCAGCTTAGGCCTAGAGCAGTTCTTC. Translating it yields CASSLGLEQFF. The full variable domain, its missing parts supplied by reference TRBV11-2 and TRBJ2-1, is EAGVAQSPRYKIIEKRQSVAFWCNPISGHATLYWYQQILGQGPKLLIQFQNNGVVDDSQLPKDRFSAERLKGVDSTLKIQPAKLEDSAVYLCASSLGLEQFFGPGTRLTVL.

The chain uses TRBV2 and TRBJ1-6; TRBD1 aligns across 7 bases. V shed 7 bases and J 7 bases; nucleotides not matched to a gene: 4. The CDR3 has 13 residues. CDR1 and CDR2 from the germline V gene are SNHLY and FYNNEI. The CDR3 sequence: CASKDRTNSPLHF. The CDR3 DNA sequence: TGTGCCAGCAAGGACAGGACGAATTCACCCCTCCACTTT. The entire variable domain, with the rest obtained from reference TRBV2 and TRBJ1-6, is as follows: EPEVTQTPSHQVTQMGQEVILRCVPISNHLYFYWYRQILGQKVEFLVSFYNNEISEKSEIFDDQFSVERPDGSNFTLKIRSTKLEDSAMYFCASKDRTNSPLHFGNGTRLTVT.

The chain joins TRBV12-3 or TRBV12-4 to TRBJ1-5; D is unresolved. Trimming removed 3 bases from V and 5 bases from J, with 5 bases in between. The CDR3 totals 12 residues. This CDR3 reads CASSFPYQPQHF. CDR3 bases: TGTGCCAGCAGTTTCCCCTATCAGCCCCAGCATTTT.

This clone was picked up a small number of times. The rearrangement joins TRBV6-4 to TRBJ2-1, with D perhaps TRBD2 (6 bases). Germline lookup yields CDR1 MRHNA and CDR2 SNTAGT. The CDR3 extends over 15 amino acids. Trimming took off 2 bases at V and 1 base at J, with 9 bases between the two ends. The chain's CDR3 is CASSDPGSSYNEQFF. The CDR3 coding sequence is TGTGCCAGCAGTGACCCCGGGAGTTCCTACAATGAGCAGTTCTTC.

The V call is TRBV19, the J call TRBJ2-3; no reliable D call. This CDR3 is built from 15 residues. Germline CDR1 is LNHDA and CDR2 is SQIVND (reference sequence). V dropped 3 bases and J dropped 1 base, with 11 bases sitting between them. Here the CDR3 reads CASSISSWGTDTQYF. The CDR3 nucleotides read TGTGCCAGTAGTATTAGCTCCTGGGGCACAGATACGCAGTATTTT.

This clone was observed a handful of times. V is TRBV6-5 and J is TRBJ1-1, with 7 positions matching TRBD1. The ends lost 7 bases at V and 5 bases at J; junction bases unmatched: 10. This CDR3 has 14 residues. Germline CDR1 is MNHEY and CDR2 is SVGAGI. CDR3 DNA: TGTGCCAGCACCCTAACAGGGGTTGGGACTGAAGCTTTCTTT. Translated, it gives CASTLTGVGTEAFF.

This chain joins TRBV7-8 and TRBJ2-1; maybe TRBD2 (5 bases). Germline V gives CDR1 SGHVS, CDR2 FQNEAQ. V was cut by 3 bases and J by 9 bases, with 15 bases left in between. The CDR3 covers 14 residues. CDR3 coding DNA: TGTGCCAGCAGCTTCTGGAGGCCCGGACCTGAGCAGTTCTTC. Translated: CASSFWRPGPEQFF.

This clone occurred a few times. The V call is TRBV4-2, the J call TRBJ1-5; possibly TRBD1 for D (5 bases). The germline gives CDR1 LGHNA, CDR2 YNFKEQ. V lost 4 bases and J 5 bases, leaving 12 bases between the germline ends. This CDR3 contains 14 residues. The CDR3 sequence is CASSPLTGDQPQHF. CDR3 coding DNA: TGTGCCAGCAGCCCGCTTACAGGAGATCAGCCCCAGCATTTT.

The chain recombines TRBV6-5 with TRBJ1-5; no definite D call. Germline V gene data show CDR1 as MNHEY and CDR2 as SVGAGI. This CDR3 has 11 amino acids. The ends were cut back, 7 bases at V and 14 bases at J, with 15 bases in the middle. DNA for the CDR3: TGTGCCAGCACTTCTCCCACGACAAAGCATTTT. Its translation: CASTSPTTKHF.

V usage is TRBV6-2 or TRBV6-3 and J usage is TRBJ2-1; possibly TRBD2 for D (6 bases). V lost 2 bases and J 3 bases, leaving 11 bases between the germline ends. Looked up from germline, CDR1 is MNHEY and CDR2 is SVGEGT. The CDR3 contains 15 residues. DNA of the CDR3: TGTGCCAGCAGTTACGTCCGTAGCGGCTACAATGAGCAGTTCTTC. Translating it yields CASSYVRSGYNEQFF.

CDR3 sequence (DNA): TGTGCCAGCAGTTACGAACGGCTAGCGTCACAAGAGACCCAGTACTTC. Protein product: CASSYERLASQETQYF. The V gene is TRBV6-2 or TRBV6-3, the J gene TRBJ2-5; D perhaps matches TRBD2 (6 bases). V dropped 2 bases and J dropped 2 bases, with 15 bases sitting between them. The CDR3 spans 16 residues. Germline-derived CDR1 and CDR2 are MNHEY and SVGEGT.

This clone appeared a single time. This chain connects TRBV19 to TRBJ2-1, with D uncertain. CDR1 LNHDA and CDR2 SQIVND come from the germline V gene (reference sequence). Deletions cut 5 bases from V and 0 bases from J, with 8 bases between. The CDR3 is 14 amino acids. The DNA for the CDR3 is TGTGCCAGTAGTCAGGCCCTCTCCTACAATGAGCAGTTCTTC. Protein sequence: CASSQALSYNEQFF.

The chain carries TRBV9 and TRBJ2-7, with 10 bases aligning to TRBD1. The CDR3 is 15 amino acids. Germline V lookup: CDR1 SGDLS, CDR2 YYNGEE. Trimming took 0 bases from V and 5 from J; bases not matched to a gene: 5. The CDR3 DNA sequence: TGTGCCAGCAGCGTAGCCGGGACAGGGGTCCACGAGCAGTACTTC. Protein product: CASSVAGTGVHEQYF.

For the CDR3, the DNA is TGTGCCATCAGTGACGCATCAGGGGAGCAGTTCTTC. This sequence encodes CAISDASGEQFF. The V and J genes are TRBV10-3 and TRBJ2-1; possibly TRBD1 for D (5 bases). Trimming removed 3 bases at V and 10 bases at J, with 10 bases between. Per germline, CDR1 ENHRY and CDR2 SYGVKD. The CDR3 extends over 12 amino acids.

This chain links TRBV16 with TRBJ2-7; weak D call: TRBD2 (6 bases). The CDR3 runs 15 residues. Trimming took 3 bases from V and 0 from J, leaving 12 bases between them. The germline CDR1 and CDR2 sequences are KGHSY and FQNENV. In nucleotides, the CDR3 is TGTGCCAGCAGCCAGGCGCAGGGAGGCTCCTACGAGCAGTACTTC. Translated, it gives CASSQAQGGSYEQYF. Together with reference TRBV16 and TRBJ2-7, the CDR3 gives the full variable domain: GEEVAQTPKHLVRGEGQKAKLYCAPIKGHSYVFWYQQVLKNEFKFLISFQNENVFDETGMPKERFSAKCLPNSPCSLEIQATKLEDSAVYFCASSQAQGGSYEQYFGPGTRLTVT.

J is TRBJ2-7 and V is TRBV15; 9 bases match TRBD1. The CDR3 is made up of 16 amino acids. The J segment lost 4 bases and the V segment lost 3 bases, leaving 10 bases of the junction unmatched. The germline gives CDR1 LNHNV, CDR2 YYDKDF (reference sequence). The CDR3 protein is CATSRPPGQGGYEQYF. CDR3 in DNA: TGTGCCACCAGCAGGCCCCCGGGACAGGGCGGGTACGAGCAGTACTTC.

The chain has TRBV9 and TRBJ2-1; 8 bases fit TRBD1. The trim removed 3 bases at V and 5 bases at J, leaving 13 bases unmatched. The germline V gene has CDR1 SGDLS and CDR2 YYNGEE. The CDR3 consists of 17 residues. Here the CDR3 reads CASSANPGTGDDNEQFF. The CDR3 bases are TGTGCCAGCAGCGCTAACCCCGGGACAGGAGATGACAATGAGCAGTTCTTC.

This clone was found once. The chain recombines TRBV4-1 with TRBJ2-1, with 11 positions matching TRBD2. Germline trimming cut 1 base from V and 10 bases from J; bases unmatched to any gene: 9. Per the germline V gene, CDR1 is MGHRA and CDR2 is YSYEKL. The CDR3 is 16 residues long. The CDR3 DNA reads TGCGCCAGCAGCCAAGGACTAGCGGGAAGGGTCCGGGAGCAGTTCTTC. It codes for CASSQGLAGRVREQFF.

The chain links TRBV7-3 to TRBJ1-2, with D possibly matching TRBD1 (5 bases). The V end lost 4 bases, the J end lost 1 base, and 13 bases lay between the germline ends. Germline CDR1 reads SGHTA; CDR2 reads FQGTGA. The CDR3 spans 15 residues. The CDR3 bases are TGTGCCAGCAGCTCCGGGGGAGGGGTTAACTATGGCTACACCTTC. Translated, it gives CASSSGGGVNYGYTF.